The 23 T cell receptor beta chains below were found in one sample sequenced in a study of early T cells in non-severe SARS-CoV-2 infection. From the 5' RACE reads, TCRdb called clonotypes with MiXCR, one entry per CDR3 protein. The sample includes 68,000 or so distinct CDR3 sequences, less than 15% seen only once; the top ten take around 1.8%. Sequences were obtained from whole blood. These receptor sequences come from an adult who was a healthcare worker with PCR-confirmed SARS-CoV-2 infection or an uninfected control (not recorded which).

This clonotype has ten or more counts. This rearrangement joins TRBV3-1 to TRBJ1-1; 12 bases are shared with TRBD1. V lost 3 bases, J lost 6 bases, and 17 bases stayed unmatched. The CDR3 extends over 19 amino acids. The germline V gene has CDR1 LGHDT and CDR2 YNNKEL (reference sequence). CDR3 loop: CASSHARDRGLGTGSEAFF. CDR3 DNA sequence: TGTGCCAGCAGCCATGCACGGGACAGGGGGCTCGGGACAGGCTCTGAAGCTTTCTTT.

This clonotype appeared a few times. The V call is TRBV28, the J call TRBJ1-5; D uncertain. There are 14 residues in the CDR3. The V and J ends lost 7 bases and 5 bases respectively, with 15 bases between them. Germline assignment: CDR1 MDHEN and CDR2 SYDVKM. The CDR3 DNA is TGTGCCAGCACTCCAGCCGGGTTCTATCAGCCCCAGCATTTT. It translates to CASTPAGFYQPQHF.

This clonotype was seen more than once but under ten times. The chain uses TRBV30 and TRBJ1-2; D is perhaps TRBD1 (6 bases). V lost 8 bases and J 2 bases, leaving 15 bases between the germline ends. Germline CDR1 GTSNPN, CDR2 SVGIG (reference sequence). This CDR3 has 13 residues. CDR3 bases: TGTGCCGAACAGCGGGGGACAAACTATGGCTACACCTTC. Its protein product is CAEQRGTNYGYTF. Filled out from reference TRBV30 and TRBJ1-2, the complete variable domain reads SQTIHQWPATLVQPVGSPLSLECTVEGTSNPNLYWYRQAAGRGLQLLFYSVGIGQISSEVPQNLSASRPQDRQFILSSKKLLLSDSGFYLCAEQRGTNYGYTFGSGTRLTVV.

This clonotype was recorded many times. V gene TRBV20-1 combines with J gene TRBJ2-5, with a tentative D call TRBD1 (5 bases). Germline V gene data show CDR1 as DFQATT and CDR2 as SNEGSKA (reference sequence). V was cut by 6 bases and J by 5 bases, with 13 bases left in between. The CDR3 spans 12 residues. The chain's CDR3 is CSALGGAETQYF. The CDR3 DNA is TGCAGTGCCCTAGGTGGGGCGGAGACCCAGTACTTC.

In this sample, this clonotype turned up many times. CDR3 protein: CASGRRGAADLQETQYF. The CDR3 DNA reads as TGTGCCAGTGGGAGGCGGGGGGCCGCCGATTTACAAGAGACCCAGTACTTC. The V gene is TRBV7-6, the J gene TRBJ2-5; 8 nucleotides line up with TRBD2. Trimming took 9 bases from V and 2 from J; bases not matched to a gene: 17. The germline gives CDR1 SGHVS, CDR2 FNYEAQ. This CDR3 is 17 amino acids long.

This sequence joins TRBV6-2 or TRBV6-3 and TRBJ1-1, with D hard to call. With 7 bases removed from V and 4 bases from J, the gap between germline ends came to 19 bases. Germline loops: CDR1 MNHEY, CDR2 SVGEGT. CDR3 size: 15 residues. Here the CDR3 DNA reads TGTGCCAGCACCAACCACCATGGAGGCGGCACTGAAGCTTTCTTT. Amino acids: CASTNHHGGGTEAFF.

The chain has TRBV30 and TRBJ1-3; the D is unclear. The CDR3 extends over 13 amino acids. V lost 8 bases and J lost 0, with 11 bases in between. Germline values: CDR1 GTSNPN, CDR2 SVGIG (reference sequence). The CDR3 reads CATASTSGNTIYF. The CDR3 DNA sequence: TGTGCCACCGCCTCAACCTCTGGAAACACCATATATTTT.

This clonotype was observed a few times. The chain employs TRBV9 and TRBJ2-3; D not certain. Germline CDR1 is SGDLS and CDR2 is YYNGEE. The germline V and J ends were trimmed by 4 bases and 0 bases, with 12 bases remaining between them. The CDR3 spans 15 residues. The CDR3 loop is CASSLSSTSTDTQYF. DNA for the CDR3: TGTGCCAGCAGCCTTAGCAGTACTAGCACAGATACGCAGTATTTT.

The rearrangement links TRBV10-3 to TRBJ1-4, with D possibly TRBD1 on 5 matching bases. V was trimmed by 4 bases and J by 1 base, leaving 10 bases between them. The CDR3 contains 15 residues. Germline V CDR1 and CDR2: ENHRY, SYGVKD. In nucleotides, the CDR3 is TGTGCCATCAGTGGGGGACCGCGAACTAATGAAAAACTGTTTTTT. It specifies CAISGGPRTNEKLFF.

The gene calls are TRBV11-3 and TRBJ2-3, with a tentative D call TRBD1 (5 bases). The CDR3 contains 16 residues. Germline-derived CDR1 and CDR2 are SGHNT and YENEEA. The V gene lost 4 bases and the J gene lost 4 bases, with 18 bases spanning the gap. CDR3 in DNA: TGTGCCAGCAGCTCAGTTCAGGGCCCGGCGGCAGATACGCAGTATTTT. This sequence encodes CASSSVQGPAADTQYF.

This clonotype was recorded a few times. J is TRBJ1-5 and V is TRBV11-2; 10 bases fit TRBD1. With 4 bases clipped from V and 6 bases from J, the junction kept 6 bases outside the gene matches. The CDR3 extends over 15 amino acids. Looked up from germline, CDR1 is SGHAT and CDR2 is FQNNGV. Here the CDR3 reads CASSSGTGVFQPQHF. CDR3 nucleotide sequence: TGTGCCAGCAGCTCCGGGACAGGGGTGTTTCAGCCCCAGCATTTT. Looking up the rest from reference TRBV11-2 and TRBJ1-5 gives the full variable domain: EAGVAQSPRYKIIEKRQSVAFWCNPISGHATLYWYQQILGQGPKLLIQFQNNGVVDDSQLPKDRFSAERLKGVDSTLKIQPAKLEDSAVYLCASSSGTGVFQPQHFGDGTRLSIL.

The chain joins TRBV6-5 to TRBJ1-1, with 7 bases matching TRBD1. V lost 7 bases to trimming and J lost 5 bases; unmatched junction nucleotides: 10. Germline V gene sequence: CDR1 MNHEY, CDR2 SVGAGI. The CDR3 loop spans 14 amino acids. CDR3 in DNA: TGTGCCAGCATCCAACCAGGGGGAAAGACTGAAGCTTTCTTT. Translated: CASIQPGGKTEAFF.

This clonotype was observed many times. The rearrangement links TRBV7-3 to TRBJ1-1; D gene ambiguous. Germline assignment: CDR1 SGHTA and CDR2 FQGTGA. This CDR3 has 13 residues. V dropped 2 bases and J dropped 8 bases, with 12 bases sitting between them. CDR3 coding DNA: TGTGCCAGCAGCTTATTGACGGGAGGGGAAGCTTTCTTT. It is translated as CASSLLTGGEAFF.

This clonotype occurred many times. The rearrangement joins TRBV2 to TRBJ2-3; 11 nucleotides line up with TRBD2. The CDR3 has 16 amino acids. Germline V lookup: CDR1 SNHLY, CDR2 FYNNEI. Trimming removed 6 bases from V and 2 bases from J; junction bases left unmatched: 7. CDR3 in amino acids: CASRSPGLADTDTQYF. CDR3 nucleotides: TGTGCCAGCAGGTCACCGGGACTAGCGGACACAGATACGCAGTATTTT.

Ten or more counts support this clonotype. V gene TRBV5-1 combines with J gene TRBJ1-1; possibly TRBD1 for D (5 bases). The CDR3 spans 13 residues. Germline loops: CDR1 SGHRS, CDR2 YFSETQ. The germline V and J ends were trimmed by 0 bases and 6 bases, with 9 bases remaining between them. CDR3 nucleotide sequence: TGCGCCAGCAGCTTGGAGACAGACCCTGAAGCTTTCTTT. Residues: CASSLETDPEAFF.

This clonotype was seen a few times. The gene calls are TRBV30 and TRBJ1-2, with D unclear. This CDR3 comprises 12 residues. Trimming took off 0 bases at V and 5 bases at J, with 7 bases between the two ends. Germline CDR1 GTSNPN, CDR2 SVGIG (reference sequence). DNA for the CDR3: TGTGCCTGGAGTGTAAAAGGTTATGGCTACACCTTC. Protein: CAWSVKGYGYTF.

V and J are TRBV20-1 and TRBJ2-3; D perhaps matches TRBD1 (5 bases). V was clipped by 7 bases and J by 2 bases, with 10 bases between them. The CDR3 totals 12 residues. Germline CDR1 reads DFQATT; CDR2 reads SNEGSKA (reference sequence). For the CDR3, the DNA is TGCAGTGGCAGGGTAAACACAGATACGCAGTATTTT. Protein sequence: CSGRVNTDTQYF.

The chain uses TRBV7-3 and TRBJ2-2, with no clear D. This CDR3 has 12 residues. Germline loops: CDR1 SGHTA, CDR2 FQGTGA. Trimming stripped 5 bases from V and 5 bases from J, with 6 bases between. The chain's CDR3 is CASSHGTGELFF. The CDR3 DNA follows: TGTGCCAGCAGCCACGGGACCGGGGAGCTGTTTTTT.

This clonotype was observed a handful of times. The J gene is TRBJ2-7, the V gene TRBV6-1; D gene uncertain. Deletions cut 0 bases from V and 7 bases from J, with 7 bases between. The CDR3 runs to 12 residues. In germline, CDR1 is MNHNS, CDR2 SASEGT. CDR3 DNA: TGTGCCAGCAGTGAAGCTGACTTGGAGCAGTACTTC. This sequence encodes CASSEADLEQYF.

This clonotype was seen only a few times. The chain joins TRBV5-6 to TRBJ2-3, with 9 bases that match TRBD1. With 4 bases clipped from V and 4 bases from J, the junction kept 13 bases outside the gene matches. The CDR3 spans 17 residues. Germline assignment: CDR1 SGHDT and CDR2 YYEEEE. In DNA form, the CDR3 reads TGTGCCAGCAGCAGGGTAGGGGACAGGGCGGTCGCAGATACGCAGTATTTT. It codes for CASSRVGDRAVADTQYF.

CDR3 sequence (DNA): TGTGCCAGCAGAGGGGTAGATCAGCCCCAGCATTTT. It translates to CASRGVDQPQHF. This sequence joins TRBV14 and TRBJ1-5; the D gene is possibly TRBD1 (5 bases). This CDR3 spans 12 amino acids. V shed 6 bases and J shed 5 bases, with 8 bases lying between them. Germline loops: CDR1 SGHDN, CDR2 FVKESK.

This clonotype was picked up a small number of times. DNA for the CDR3: TGTGCCAGCAGCTTAGGCAGGGATCATTCACCCCTCCACTTT. It is translated as CASSLGRDHSPLHF. The chain couples TRBV7-2 to TRBJ1-6; the D gene is possibly TRBD1 (5 bases). Germline V gene lookup returns CDR1 SGHTA and CDR2 FQGNSA. Trimming stripped 1 base from V and 8 bases from J, with 9 bases between. The CDR3 contains 14 residues.

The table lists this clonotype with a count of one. The CDR3 here is CASSLQGRMYEQYF. CDR3 bases: TGTGCCAGCAGCCTACAGGGACGGATGTACGAGCAGTACTTC. The J gene is TRBJ2-7, the V gene TRBV12-3 or TRBV12-4; TRBD1 might be the D (6 bases). V gave up 6 bases and J gave up 4 bases, with 16 bases separating them. CDR3 length equals 14 residues.